The 13 T cell receptor beta chains below all came from one sample that was sequenced in a study of T-cell memory formation after mild COVID-19. TCRdb independently ran MiXCR on the 5' RACE reads; one entry per CDR3 protein. Of under 550,000 distinct CDR3 sequences listed, around a sixth are singletons. Material for sequencing was PBMCs or a T cell subset sorted from them (not recorded which). All receptors derive from an adult woman who had mild COVID-19 (a few samples of this study predate the infection). Cell type and time point are not known.

The chain joins TRBV27 to TRBJ2-7, with D possibly matching TRBD1 (6 bases). V was trimmed by 6 bases and J by 0 bases, leaving 15 bases between them. Germline-derived CDR1 and CDR2 are MNHEY and SMNVEV (reference sequence). The CDR3 totals 15 residues. CDR3 sequence reads: CASSLGTSPSYEQYF. The CDR3 DNA follows: TGTGCCAGCAGCCTTGGGACATCTCCCTCCTACGAGCAGTACTTC.

This clonotype was observed a handful of times. The chain has TRBV3-1 and TRBJ1-1; weak D call: TRBD1 (5 bases). The CDR3 runs to 13 residues. Trimming left V 1 base short and J 11 bases short, with 14 bases between. Germline V gene lookup returns CDR1 LGHDT and CDR2 YNNKEL (reference sequence). CDR3 loop: CASSQAWGGEAFF. CDR3 nucleotides: TGTGCCAGCAGCCAAGCTTGGGGGGGTGAGGCTTTCTTT.

This clonotype was observed a handful of times. This chain connects TRBV5-5 to TRBJ2-1, with D possibly being TRBD2 (6 bases). The V and J ends lost 2 bases and 8 bases respectively, with 14 bases between them. Germline CDR1 is SGHKS and CDR2 is YYEKEE (reference sequence). The CDR3 has 14 residues. The CDR3 reads CASSFAWRVHEQFF. The CDR3 bases are TGTGCCAGCAGCTTCGCATGGAGGGTCCATGAGCAGTTCTTC. Supplemented by reference TRBV5-5 and TRBJ2-1, the full variable domain reads DAGVTQSPTHLIKTRGQQVTLRCSPISGHKSVSWYQQVLGQGPQFIFQYYEKEERGRGNFPDRFSARQFPNYSSELNVNALLLGDSALYLCASSFAWRVHEQFFGPGTRLTVL.

This clonotype was detected only a few times. The chain couples TRBV18 to TRBJ2-7; no firm D call. The CDR3 runs to 14 residues. The V end was cut by 0 bases, the J end by 0 bases, with 6 bases between. From germline, CDR1 is KGHSH and CDR2 LQKENI. CDR3 nucleotides: TGTGCCAGCTCACCACCCCACAGCTCCTACGAGCAGTACTTC. It specifies CASSPPHSSYEQYF.

The chain is built from TRBV2 and TRBJ2-7; a weak D match, TRBD1 (5 bases). This CDR3 spans 14 amino acids. Trimming shortened V by 5 bases and J by 3 bases, and 14 bases separated the two germline ends. Germline V gene lookup returns CDR1 SNHLY and CDR2 FYNNEI. Here the CDR3 reads CASSPTVRVYEQYF. The CDR3 coding sequence is TGTGCCAGCAGTCCGACAGTTCGTGTCTACGAGCAGTACTTC.

This rearrangement joins TRBV12-3 or TRBV12-4 to TRBJ1-5; the D is unclear. Trimming removed 3 bases at V and 1 base at J, with 7 bases between. CDR3 length: 14 residues. The CDR3 loop reads CASSFSGSNQPQHF. CDR3 sequence (DNA): TGTGCCAGCAGTTTTAGTGGAAGCAATCAGCCCCAGCATTTT.

This chain joins TRBV7-9 and TRBJ1-4; maybe TRBD1 (6 bases). V gave up 0 bases and J gave up 7 bases, with 9 bases separating them. This CDR3 comprises 14 residues. Germline CDR1 SEHNR, CDR2 FQNEAQ (reference sequence). Written as DNA, the CDR3 is TGTGCCAGCAGCTTAGCCAGGGGTACTGAAAAACTGTTTTTT. The encoded protein is CASSLARGTEKLFF.

Ten or more counts support this clonotype. The V call is TRBV7-3, the J call TRBJ1-4; 8 bases align to TRBD1. The CDR3 loop spans 14 amino acids. Germline V gene sequence: CDR1 SGHTA, CDR2 FQGTGA. J gave up 5 bases and V 5 bases, and 4 bases lay outside the gene matches. CDR3 region: CASSPTGVNEKLFF. DNA for the CDR3: TGTGCCAGCAGCCCGACAGGGGTGAATGAAAAACTGTTTTTT.

The table lists this clonotype with a few counts. The rearrangement links TRBV18 to TRBJ1-1, with D tentatively TRBD1 (5 bases). There are 12 residues in the CDR3. The germline V gene has CDR1 KGHSH and CDR2 LQKENI. The germline V and J ends were trimmed by 4 bases and 11 bases, with 14 bases remaining between them. This CDR3 reads CASSREQAFAFF. The CDR3 DNA follows: TGTGCCAGCTCACGCGAACAGGCATTCGCTTTCTTT.

This clonotype has only a few counts. The chain carries TRBV4-2 and TRBJ2-7; D may correspond to TRBD1 or TRBD2 (6 bases each). The CDR3 loop spans 15 amino acids. Germline V gene data show CDR1 as LGHNA and CDR2 as YNFKEQ. Trimming shortened V by 0 bases and J by 2 bases, and 11 bases separated the two germline ends. The CDR3 DNA reads TGTGCCAGCAGCCAAGATCGGGGGACAACCTACGAGCAGTACTTC. Its protein product is CASSQDRGTTYEQYF.

This clonotype was counted between two and nine times. This chain links TRBV5-6 with TRBJ1-2; D gene uncertain. V was clipped by 4 bases and J by 2 bases, with 12 bases between them. CDR3 length: 14 amino acids. Germline V gene sequence: CDR1 SGHDT, CDR2 YYEEEE. The CDR3 DNA is TGTGCCAGCAGCCTAATGGCCGGAAACTATGGCTACACCTTC. Translated, it gives CASSLMAGNYGYTF.

This clonotype turned up a few times. CDR3: CATSDPSDGTDTQYF. CDR3 nucleotide sequence: TGTGCCACCAGTGATCCCTCTGACGGCACAGATACGCAGTATTTT. The chain couples TRBV24-1 to TRBJ2-3; D is ambiguous. With 3 bases removed from V and 1 base from J, the gap between germline ends came to 10 bases. Germline lookup yields CDR1 KGHDR and CDR2 SFDVKD. CDR3 size: 15 residues.

This clonotype was seen a few times. CDR3 residues: CASSTGQGQYF. CDR3 DNA sequence: TGTGCCAGCAGCACTGGACAGGGGCAGTACTTC. The chain carries TRBV7-2 and TRBJ2-7; 8 nucleotides align to TRBD1. CDR1 SGHTA and CDR2 FQGNSA come from the germline V gene. The CDR3 contains 11 residues. The V and J ends lost 5 bases and 9 bases, in that order; junction bases with no gene match: 3. Variable domain in full (rest from reference TRBV7-2 and TRBJ2-7): GAGVSQSPSNKVTEKGKDVELRCDPISGHTALYWYRQSLGQGLEFLIYFQGNSAPDKSGLPSDRFSAERTGGSVSTLTIQRTQQEDSAVYLCASSTGQGQYFGPGTRLTVT.